The entry that follows covers one T cell receptor (beta chain) sequence. The antigen remains undetermined. The data belong to a study of shared clonotypes between healthy human individuals. Study information: Samples came from a couple of female and three male donors aged 18 to 49. A donor's plate count was three for CD4 naive and three for CD4 memory; CD8 naive had two and CD8 memory one. Study outcomes and limitations: For naive CD4 cells, around 5.1% of clonotypes were shared across four donors. The sampled material consisted only of blood, and tissue repertoires are likely to differ.

V was pared by 1 base and J by 7 bases, with 16 bases of the junction left unmatched. The CDR3 totals 18 residues. Germline V gives CDR1 SEHNR, CDR2 FQNEAQ (reference sequence). Libraries were prepared by immunoSEQ multiplex PCR; TCRdb keeps only in-frame clonotypes and omits some of them. The table has approximately 710,000 clones, 90% seen once. The TCR originated in a man younger than 35 in good health. Some clones in this sample may be carry-over from other donors' samples. V is TRBV7-9 and J is TRBJ2-3; 8 bases align to TRBD1. The sample comprised memory CD8+ T cells from PBMCs. The sample's subset: CD45RO+ cells pooled with CCR7-negative TemRA cells. The CDR3 coding sequence is TGTGCCAGCAGCTTAGACCAGGGGGCGAATAGGGGCTTTAATACGCAGTATTTT. This translates into CASSLDQGANRGFNTQYF.